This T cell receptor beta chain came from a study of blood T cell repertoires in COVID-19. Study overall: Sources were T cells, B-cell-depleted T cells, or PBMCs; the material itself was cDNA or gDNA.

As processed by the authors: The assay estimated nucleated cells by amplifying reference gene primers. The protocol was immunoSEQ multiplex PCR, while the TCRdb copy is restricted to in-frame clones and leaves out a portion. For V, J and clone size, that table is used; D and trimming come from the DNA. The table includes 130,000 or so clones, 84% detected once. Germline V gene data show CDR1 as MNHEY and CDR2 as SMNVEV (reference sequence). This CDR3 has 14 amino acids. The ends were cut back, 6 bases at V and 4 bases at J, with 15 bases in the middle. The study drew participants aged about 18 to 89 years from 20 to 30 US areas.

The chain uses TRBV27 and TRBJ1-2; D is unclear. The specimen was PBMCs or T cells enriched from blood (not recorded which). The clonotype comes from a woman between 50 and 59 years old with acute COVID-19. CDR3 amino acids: CASRRPGSGYGYTF. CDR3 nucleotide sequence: TGTGCCAGCAGGAGGCCGGGGTCCGGCTATGGCTACACCTTC.